Described below is a single T cell receptor (beta chain) sequence and its context. The V end was cut by 0 bases, the J end by 3 bases, with 6 bases between. The germline gives CDR1 LGHNA, CDR2 YSLEER. This CDR3 spans 13 amino acids. This entry comes from a study of shared clonotypes between healthy human individuals. The table came from immunoSEQ multiplex PCR; TCRdb's copy has only in-frame clones and leaves some out. Of around 690,000 clones listed, 90% are singletons. This chain connects TRBV4-3 to TRBJ2-7; D gene unclear. The source is a man between 18 and 29 years old in good health. Some clones in this sample may be carry-over from other donors' samples. Sequenced input: memory CD8+ T cells from PBMCs. Subset reported: CD45RO+ cells pooled with CCR7-negative TemRA cells. The CDR3 spells CASSQEPYYEQYF. The CDR3 DNA sequence: TGCGCCAGCAGCCAAGAACCGTACTACGAGCAGTACTTC.